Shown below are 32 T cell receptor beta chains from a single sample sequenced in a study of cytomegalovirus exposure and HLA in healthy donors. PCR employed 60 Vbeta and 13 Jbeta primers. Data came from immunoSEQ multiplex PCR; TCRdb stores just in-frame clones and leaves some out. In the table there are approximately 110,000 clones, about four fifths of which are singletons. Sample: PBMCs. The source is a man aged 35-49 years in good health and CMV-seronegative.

CDR3 residues: CASSRGSTDTQYF. The CDR3 nucleotides are TGCGCCAGCAGCCGGGGTAGCACAGATACGCAGTATTTT. The chain has TRBV5-1 and TRBJ2-3; D is possibly TRBD2 (5 bases). The length of the CDR3 is 13 residues. Germline V gene data show CDR1 as SGHRS and CDR2 as YFSETQ. Trimming took 4 bases from V and 0 from J, leaving 6 bases between them.

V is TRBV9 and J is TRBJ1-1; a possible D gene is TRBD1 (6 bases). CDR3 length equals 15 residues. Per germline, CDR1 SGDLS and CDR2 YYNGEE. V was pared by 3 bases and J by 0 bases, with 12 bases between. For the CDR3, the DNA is TGTGCCAGCAGCGCCGCGGGGGACATGAACACTGAAGCTTTCTTT. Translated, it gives CASSAAGDMNTEAFF. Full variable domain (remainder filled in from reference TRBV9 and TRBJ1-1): DSGVTQTPKHLITATGQRVTLRCSPRSGDLSVYWYQQSLDQGLQFLIQYYNGEERAKGNILERFSAQQFPDLHSELNLSSLELGDSALYFCASSAAGDMNTEAFFGQGTRLTVV.

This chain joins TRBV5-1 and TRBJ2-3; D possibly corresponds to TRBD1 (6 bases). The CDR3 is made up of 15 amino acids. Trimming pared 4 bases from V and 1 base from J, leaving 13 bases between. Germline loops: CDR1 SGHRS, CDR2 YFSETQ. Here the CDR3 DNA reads TGCGCCAGCAGCAGGGGGTCGGTCGGCACAGATACGCAGTATTTT. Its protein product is CASSRGSVGTDTQYF.

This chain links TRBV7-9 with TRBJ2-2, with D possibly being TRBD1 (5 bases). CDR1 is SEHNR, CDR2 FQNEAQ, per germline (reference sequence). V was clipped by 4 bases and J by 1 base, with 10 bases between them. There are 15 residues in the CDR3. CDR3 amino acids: CASSSTDRNTGELFF. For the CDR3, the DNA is TGTGCCAGCAGCTCGACTGACAGGAACACCGGGGAGCTGTTTTTT.

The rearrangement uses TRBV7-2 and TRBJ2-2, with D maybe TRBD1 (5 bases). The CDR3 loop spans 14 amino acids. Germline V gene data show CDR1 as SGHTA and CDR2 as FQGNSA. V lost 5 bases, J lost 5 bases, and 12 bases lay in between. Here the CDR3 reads CASSPYRQTGELFF. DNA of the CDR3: TGTGCCAGCAGCCCCTATAGACAGACCGGGGAGCTGTTTTTT.

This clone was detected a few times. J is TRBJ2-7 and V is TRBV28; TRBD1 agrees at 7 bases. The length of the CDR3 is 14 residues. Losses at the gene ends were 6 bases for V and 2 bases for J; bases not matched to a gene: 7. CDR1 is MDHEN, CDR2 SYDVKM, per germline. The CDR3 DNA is TGTGCCAGCAGGCCCGTTGACAGGGCCTACGAGCAGTACTTC. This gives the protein CASRPVDRAYEQYF.

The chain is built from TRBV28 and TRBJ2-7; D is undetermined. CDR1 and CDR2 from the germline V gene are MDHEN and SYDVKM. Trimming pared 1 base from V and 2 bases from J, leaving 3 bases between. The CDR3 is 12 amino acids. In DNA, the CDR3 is TGTGCCAGCAGTTTATCGGCCTACGAGCAGTACTTC. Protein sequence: CASSLSAYEQYF.

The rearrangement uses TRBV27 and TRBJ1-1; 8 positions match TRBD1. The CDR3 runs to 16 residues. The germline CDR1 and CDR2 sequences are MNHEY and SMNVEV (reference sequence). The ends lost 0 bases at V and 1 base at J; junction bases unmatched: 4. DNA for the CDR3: TGTGCCAGCAGTTTATCTGGACAGGGTTCGAACACTGAAGCTTTCTTT. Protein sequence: CASSLSGQGSNTEAFF.

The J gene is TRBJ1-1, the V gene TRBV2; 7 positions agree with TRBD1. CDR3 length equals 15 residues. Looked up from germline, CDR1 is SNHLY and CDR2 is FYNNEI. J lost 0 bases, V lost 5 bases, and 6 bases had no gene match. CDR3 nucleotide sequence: TGTGCCAGCAGTCCGACAGGGATAATGAACACTGAAGCTTTCTTT. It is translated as CASSPTGIMNTEAFF.

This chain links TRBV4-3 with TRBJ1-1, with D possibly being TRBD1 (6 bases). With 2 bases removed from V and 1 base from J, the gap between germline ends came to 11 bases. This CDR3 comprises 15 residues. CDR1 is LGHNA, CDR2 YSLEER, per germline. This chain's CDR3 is CASSQSTGQNTEAFF. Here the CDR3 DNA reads TGCGCCAGCAGCCAATCGACAGGACAGAACACTGAAGCTTTCTTT.

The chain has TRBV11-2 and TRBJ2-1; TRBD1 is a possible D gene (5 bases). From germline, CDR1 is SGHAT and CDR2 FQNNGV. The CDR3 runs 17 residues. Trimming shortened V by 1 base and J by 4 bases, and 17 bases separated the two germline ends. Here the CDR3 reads CASSLGPGIGFYNEQFF. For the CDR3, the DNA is TGTGCCAGCAGCTTAGGACCAGGGATAGGGTTTTACAATGAGCAGTTCTTC.

The CDR3, as DNA: TGTGCCAGCAGTTTAAGCACGGCCGGGACAGGGGAGCAGTACTTC. Translating it yields CASSLSTAGTGEQYF. This chain links TRBV27 with TRBJ2-7; 9 positions match TRBD1. After removal of 2 bases from V and 7 bases from J, the junction contained 9 bases not matched to a gene. Germline CDR1 reads MNHEY; CDR2 reads SMNVEV (reference sequence). CDR3 length: 15 residues.

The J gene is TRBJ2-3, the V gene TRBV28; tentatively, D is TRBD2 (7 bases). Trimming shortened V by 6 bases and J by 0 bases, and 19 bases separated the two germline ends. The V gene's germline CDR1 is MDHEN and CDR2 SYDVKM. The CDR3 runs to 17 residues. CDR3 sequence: CASSQAGGGGSTDTQYF. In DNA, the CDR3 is TGTGCCAGCAGCCAGGCAGGAGGGGGGGGGAGCACAGATACGCAGTATTTT.

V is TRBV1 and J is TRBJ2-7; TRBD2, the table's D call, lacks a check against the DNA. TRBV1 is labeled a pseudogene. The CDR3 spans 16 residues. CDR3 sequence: CTSSQDWAGPLYEQYF. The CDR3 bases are TGCACCAGCAGCCAAGATTGGGCGGGGCCGCTCTACGAGCAGTACTTC.

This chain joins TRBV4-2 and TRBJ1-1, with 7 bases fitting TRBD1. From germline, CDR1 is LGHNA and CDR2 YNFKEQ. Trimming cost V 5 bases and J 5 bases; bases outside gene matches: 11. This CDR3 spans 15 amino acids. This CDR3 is CASSVTGVGRTEAFF. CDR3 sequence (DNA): TGTGCCAGCAGCGTTACAGGGGTAGGGAGGACTGAAGCTTTCTTT.

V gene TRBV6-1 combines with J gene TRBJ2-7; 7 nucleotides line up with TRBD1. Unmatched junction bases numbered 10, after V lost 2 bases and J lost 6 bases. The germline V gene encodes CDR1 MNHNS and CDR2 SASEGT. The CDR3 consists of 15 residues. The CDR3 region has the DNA TGTGCCAGCAGTGAATTTGGGACAGAACTCTGCGAGCAGTACTTC. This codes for CASSEFGTELCEQYF.

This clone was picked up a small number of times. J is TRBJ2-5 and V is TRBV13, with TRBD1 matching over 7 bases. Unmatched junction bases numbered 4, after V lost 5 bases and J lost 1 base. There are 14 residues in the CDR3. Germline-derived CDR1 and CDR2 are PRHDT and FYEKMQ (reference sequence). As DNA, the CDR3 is TGTGCCAGCAGCGTTACAGGGGCCCAAGAGACCCAGTACTTC. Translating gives CASSVTGAQETQYF. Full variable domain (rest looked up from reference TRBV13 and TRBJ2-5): AAGVIQSPRHLIKEKRETATLKCYPIPRHDTVYWYQQGPGQDPQFLISFYEKMQSDKGSIPDRFSAQQFSDYHSELNMSSLELGDSALYFCASSVTGAQETQYFGPGTRLLVL.

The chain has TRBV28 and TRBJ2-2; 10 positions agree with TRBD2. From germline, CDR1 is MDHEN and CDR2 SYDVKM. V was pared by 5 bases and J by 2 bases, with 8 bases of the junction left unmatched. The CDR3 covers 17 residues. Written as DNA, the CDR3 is TGTGCCAGCAGTACTGTACTAGCGGGGACTAACACCGGGGAGCTGTTTTTT. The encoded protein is CASSTVLAGTNTGELFF.

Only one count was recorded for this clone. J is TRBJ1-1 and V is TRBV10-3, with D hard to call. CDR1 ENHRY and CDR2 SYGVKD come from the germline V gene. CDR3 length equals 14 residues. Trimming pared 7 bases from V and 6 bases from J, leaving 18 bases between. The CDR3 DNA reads TGTGCCATCAAAGGTGCGGAGGCGCCGTCTGAAGCTTTCTTT. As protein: CAIKGAEAPSEAFF.

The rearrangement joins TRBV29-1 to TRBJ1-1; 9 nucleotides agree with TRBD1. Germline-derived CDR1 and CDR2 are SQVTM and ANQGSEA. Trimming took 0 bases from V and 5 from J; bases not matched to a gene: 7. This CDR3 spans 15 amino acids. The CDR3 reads CSVEEAGDRVTEAFF. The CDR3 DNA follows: TGCAGCGTTGAAGAAGCGGGGGACAGGGTAACTGAAGCTTTCTTT.

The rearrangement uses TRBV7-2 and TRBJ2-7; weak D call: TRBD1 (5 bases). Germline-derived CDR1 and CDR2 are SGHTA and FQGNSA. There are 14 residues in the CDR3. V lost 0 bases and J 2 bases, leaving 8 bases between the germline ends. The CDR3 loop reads CASSLAGEPYEQYF. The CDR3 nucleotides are TGTGCCAGCAGCTTAGCAGGGGAACCCTACGAGCAGTACTTC.

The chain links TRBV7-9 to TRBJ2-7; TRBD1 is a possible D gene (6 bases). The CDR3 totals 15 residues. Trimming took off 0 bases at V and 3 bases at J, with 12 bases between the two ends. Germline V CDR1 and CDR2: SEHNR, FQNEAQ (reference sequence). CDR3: CASSLAGGSSYEQYF. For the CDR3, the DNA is TGTGCCAGCAGCTTAGCAGGGGGAAGTAGCTACGAGCAGTACTTC.

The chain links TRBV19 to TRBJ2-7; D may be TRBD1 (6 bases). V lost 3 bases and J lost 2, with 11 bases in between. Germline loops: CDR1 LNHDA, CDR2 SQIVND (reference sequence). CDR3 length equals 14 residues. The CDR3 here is CASSMRGIAYEQYF. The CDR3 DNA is TGTGCCAGTAGTATGAGGGGGATAGCCTACGAGCAGTACTTC.

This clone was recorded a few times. CDR3 in DNA: TGCGCCAGCAGTCATTGGACAGGGGGGAGACGACATACTCCAAACTATGGCTACACCTTC. This gives the protein CASSHWTGGRRHTPNYGYTF. The V gene is TRBV23-1, the J gene TRBJ1-2; the match to TRBD1 covers 10 bases. TRBV23-1 is marked as an open reading frame, function uncertain. V was clipped by 3 bases and J by 2 bases; unmatched bases: 18. This CDR3 comprises 20 residues.

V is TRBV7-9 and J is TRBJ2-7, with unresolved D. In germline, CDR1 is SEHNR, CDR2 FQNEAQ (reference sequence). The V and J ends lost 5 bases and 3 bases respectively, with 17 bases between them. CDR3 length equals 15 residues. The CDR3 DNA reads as TGTGCCAGCAGCCTCACGGCAGTCTCGGGCTACGAGCAGTACTTC. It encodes CASSLTAVSGYEQYF.

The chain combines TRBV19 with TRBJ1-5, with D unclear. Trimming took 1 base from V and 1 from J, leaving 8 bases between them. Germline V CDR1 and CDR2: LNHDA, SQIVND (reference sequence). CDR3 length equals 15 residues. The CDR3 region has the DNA TGTGCCAGTAGTATAGGGGTCAGGAGCAATCAGCCCCAGCATTTT. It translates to CASSIGVRSNQPQHF.

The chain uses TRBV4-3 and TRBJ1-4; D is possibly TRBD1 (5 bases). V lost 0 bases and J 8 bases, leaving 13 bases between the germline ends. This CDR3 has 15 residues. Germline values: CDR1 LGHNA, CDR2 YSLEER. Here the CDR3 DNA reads TGCGCCAGCAGCCAAGAACGGCAGGGATTCGAAAAACTGTTTTTT. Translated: CASSQERQGFEKLFF.

The CDR3 coding sequence is TGTGCCAGCAGCGTAGGAGGGACAGGGGGCTACGAGCAGTACTTC. It is translated as CASSVGGTGGYEQYF. This rearrangement joins TRBV9 to TRBJ2-7; 11 bases align to TRBD1. The CDR3 is 15 amino acids. The germline CDR1 and CDR2 sequences are SGDLS and YYNGEE. The V segment lost 0 bases and the J segment 3 bases; nucleotides outside the gene matches: 2. Complete variable domain (other parts from reference TRBV9 and TRBJ2-7): DSGVTQTPKHLITATGQRVTLRCSPRSGDLSVYWYQQSLDQGLQFLIQYYNGEERAKGNILERFSAQQFPDLHSELNLSSLELGDSALYFCASSVGGTGGYEQYFGPGTRLTVT.

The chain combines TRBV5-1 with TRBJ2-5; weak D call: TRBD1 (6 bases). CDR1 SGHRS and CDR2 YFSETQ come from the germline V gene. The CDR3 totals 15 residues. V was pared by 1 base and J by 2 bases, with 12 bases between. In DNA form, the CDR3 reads TGCGCCAGCAGCTTGCTTCCAGGGGAACAAGAGACCCAGTACTTC. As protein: CASSLLPGEQETQYF.

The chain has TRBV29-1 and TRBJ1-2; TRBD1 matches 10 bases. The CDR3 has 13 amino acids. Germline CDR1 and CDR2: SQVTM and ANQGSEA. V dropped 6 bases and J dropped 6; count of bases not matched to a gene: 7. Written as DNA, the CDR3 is TGCAGCGTGAAAAAGGACAGGGGGGATGGCTACACCTTC. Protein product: CSVKKDRGDGYTF.

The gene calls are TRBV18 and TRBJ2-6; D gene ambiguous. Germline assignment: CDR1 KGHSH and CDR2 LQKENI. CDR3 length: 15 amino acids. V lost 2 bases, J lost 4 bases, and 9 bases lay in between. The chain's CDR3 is CASSPEQSGANVLTF. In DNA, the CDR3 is TGTGCCAGCTCACCAGAACAGTCCGGGGCCAACGTCCTGACTTTC. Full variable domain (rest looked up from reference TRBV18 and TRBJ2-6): NAGVMQNPRHLVRRRGQEARLRCSPMKGHSHVYWYRQLPEEGLKFMVYLQKENIIDESGMPKERFSAEFPKEGPSILRIQQVVRGDSAAYFCASSPEQSGANVLTFGAGSRLTVL.

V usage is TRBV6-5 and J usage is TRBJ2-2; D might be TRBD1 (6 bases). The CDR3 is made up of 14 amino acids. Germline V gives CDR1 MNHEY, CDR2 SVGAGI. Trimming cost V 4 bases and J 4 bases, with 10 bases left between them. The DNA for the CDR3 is TGTGCCAGCAGTTCAGACAGGCTCACCGGGGAGCTGTTTTTT. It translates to CASSSDRLTGELFF.